The 14 T cell receptor beta chains below were found in one sample sequenced in a study of patients and donors after allogeneic stem cell transplantation. TCRdb recomputed calls from the RT-PCR reads with MiXCR, one row per CDR3 protein. The sample has roughly 200,000 distinct CDR3 sequences; approximately 41% are singletons. Sample: blood, either unsorted or a sorted T cell fraction (not recorded which). The receptors were sampled from a human donor who was either an allogeneic HSCT recipient or a stem cell or donor lymphocyte infusion donor (not recorded which). It is not recorded whose cells these are; they may come from a transplant donor.

The V and J genes are TRBV6-1 and TRBJ1-5; D is possibly TRBD1 (6 bases). CDR3 length: 18 amino acids. V was shortened by 3 bases and J by 5 bases, with 23 bases between the two germline ends. The V gene's germline CDR1 is MNHNS and CDR2 SASEGT. CDR3 protein: CASSDPLQGLGEHQPQHF. The CDR3 region has the DNA TGTGCCAGCAGTGACCCGCTTCAGGGGCTTGGAGAACATCAGCCCCAGCATTTT.

The chain uses TRBV20-1 and TRBJ1-3; 8 bases map to TRBD1. This CDR3 has 16 residues. Losses at the gene ends were 3 bases for V and 0 bases for J; bases not matched to a gene: 7. The V gene's germline CDR1 is DFQATT and CDR2 SNEGSKA (reference sequence). The CDR3 DNA follows: TGCAGTGCTAGCAGGTTGGGACAGGCCTCTGGAAACACCATATATTTT. Residues: CSASRLGQASGNTIYF.

The rearrangement uses TRBV19 and TRBJ2-1; possibly TRBD2 for D (6 bases). Trimming stripped 5 bases from V and 3 bases from J, with 14 bases between. This CDR3 has 15 residues. Germline CDR1 reads LNHDA; CDR2 reads SQIVND (reference sequence). The CDR3 nucleotides are TGTGCCAGTAGTGGACCGGGGCGGGACTACAATGAGCAGTTCTTC. This sequence encodes CASSGPGRDYNEQFF.

The table lists this clonotype with a few counts. This rearrangement joins TRBV29-1 to TRBJ1-2, with D uncertain. The CDR3 consists of 12 residues. Germline values: CDR1 SQVTM, CDR2 ANQGSEA. The ends were cut back, 7 bases at V and 5 bases at J, with 14 bases in the middle. The CDR3 coding sequence is TGCAGCGCCGAGGGCACTACGTATGGCTACACCTTC. Translated, it gives CSAEGTTYGYTF.

This clonotype was counted once. The chain combines TRBV18 with TRBJ2-7, with 7 bases matching TRBD1. V gave up 3 bases and J gave up 7 bases; unmatched junction bases: 6. This CDR3 has 13 residues. Per germline, CDR1 KGHSH and CDR2 LQKENI. The CDR3 DNA is TGTGCCAGCTCACCCGGGACAGAGCGAGAGCAGTACTTC. Protein sequence: CASSPGTEREQYF.

J is TRBJ1-2 and V is TRBV5-1; 7 bases are a match to TRBD1. Germline V CDR1 and CDR2: SGHRS, YFSETQ. Unmatched junction bases numbered 24, after V lost 2 bases and J lost 8 bases. This CDR3 comprises 19 residues. The CDR3 DNA sequence: TGCGCCAGCAGCTTCGACCGACAGGGCGGGCCGCTGACAGGCGACGGCTACACCTTC. This gives the protein CASSFDRQGGPLTGDGYTF.

V gene TRBV4-1 combines with J gene TRBJ2-7, with D hard to call. This CDR3 has 15 residues. Trimming took 1 base from V and 1 from J, leaving 11 bases between them. The germline V gene has CDR1 MGHRA and CDR2 YSYEKL. CDR3 DNA: TGCGCCAGCAGCCAAGGTGAAGGGAAGTCCTACGAGCAGTACTTC. Its protein is CASSQGEGKSYEQYF.

V is TRBV27 and J is TRBJ2-3; 9 bases are shared with TRBD2. The CDR3 consists of 17 residues. With V trimmed by 3 bases and J by 7 bases, 14 bases remained unmatched. Germline V CDR1 and CDR2: MNHEY, SMNVEV (reference sequence). As DNA, the CDR3 is TGTGCCAGCAGTTTCCGACTTGGCGGGAGGGCCCCAAATACGCAGTATTTT. Protein product: CASSFRLGGRAPNTQYF.

The chain links TRBV12-3 or TRBV12-4 to TRBJ2-2; TRBD2 matches at 8 bases. V was pared by 6 bases and J by 0 bases, with 15 bases of the junction left unmatched. This CDR3 spans 19 amino acids. The CDR3 nucleotides are TGTGCCAGCAGCCGACCCCCCCTCTTTAGCGGGACGAACACCGGGGAGCTGTTTTTT. Its translation: CASSRPPLFSGTNTGELFF.

This clonotype turned up a few times. This chain connects TRBV3-2 to TRBJ1-1. TRBV3-2 corresponds to a pseudogene. The CDR3 totals 11 residues. The CDR3 loop reads CASEHNTEAFF. The CDR3 DNA reads TGTGCCAGCGAACACAACACTGAAGCTTTCTTT.

The J gene is TRBJ1-3, the V gene TRBV4-1; D gene uncertain. Trimming left V 6 bases short and J 8 bases short, with 8 bases between. Germline CDR1 is MGHRA and CDR2 is YSYEKL. This CDR3 comprises 11 residues. The CDR3 region has the DNA TGCGCCAGCAGTTTTCGGGACACCATATATTTT. It codes for CASSFRDTIYF.

The rearrangement uses TRBV12-3 or TRBV12-4 and TRBJ2-7; 7 nucleotides line up with TRBD1. The CDR3 length is 15 residues. V shed 3 bases, J shed 3 bases, and the junction held 8 bases outside the gene matches. CDR3: CASSFPARGNYEQYF. DNA of the CDR3: TGTGCCAGCAGTTTCCCAGCCAGGGGGAACTACGAGCAGTACTTC.

The DNA for the CDR3 is TGTGCCTGCTCGATCGGGGGTGGGGCCAACGTCCTGACTTTC. This translates into CACSIGGGANVLTF. V usage is TRBV30 and J usage is TRBJ2-6, with a possible D match to TRBD2 (6 bases). From germline, CDR1 is GTSNPN and CDR2 SVGIG (reference sequence). The CDR3 has 14 residues. V lost 6 bases and J 3 bases, leaving 12 bases between the germline ends.

The V and J genes are TRBV12-3 or TRBV12-4 and TRBJ1-2; possible D gene TRBD1, 6 bases. V lost 7 bases and J 3 bases, leaving 9 bases between the germline ends. The CDR3 is made up of 12 amino acids. CDR3 sequence: CASTRTDYGYTF. CDR3 bases: TGTGCCAGCACCCGGACAGACTATGGCTACACCTTC.